This TCR beta chain was identified during a study of blood T cell repertoires in COVID-19. Background on the study: Spain, Italy and the United States supplied samples that represented acute and convalescent COVID-19. PBMCs, B-cell-depleted T cells, or T cells provided the cDNA or gDNA that made up the material.

CDR1 and CDR2 (germline): MNHEY, SVGEGT. V was trimmed by 2 bases and J by 4 bases, leaving 9 bases between them. The CDR3 is 14 residues long. Original methodology: Amplification with reference gene primers provided the estimates of nucleated cell counts. Method: immunoSEQ multiplex PCR; TCRdb's copy keeps in-frame clones and lacks some. The V and J calls and clone size come from that table; D and trimming were worked out from the DNA. The top ten hold approximately 2.6% of the sample, which has approximately 150,000 clones, approximately 85% seen once. Patients of the Seattle cohort, enrolled during active infection, were followed longitudinally.

The material sequenced was peripheral blood. This TCR derives from an elderly woman with COVID-19, enrolled during active disease. The J gene is TRBJ1-5, the V gene TRBV6-2 or TRBV6-3, with D possibly TRBD1 on 5 matching bases. The CDR3 DNA reads TGTGCCAGCAGTTACCAGACAGAGAATCAGCCCCAGCATTTT. Protein product: CASSYQTENQPQHF.